This T cell receptor beta chain was recorded in a study of CD8 T cells in ankylosing spondylitis. Study outcomes and limitations: In reactive arthritis synovial fluid and blood, some motif variants had been reported before. Significantly higher representation of disease-linked clones was reported for matched ankylosing spondylitis synovial fluid. CD8+ by phenotype, disease-linked clones were relatively rare in peripheral blood. Characteristic of ankylosing spondylitis blood, it appeared, was a TCR beta motif comprising several highly homologous variants.

The TCR beta libraries were generated through quantitative 5'-RACE incorporating molecular barcodes. TCRdb fed the 5' RACE reads into MiXCR, producing one record per CDR3 protein. Found here are about 540,000 distinct CDR3 sequences, about 12% of them singletons; the top ten hold about 6.8%. Per germline, CDR1 MNHEY and CDR2 SMNVEV (reference sequence). The CDR3 has 15 amino acids. The ends lost 6 bases at V and 4 bases at J; junction bases unmatched: 8. In its sample, this clonotype was seen a few times. Its antigen is still unknown. Material for sequencing was blood, either unsorted or a sorted T cell fraction (not recorded which). The TCR sequence derives from a male donor with ankylosing spondylitis. The V and J genes are TRBV27 and TRBJ2-4; TRBD2 aligns across 8 bases. The chain's CDR3 is CASRVASGLKNIQYF. In DNA form, the CDR3 reads TGTGCCAGCAGAGTGGCTAGCGGGCTTAAAAACATTCAGTACTTC.